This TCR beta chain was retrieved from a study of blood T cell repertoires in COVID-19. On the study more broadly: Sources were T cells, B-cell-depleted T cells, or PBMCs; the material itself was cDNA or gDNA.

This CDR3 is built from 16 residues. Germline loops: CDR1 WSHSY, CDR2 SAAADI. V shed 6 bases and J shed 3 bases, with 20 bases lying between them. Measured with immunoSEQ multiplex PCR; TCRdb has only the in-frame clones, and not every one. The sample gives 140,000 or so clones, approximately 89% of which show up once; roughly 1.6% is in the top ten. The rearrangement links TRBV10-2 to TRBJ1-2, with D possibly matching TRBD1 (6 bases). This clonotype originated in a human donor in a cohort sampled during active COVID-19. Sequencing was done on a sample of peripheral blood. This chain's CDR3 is CASRSSTGIVDYGYTF. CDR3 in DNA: TGCGCCAGCAGGAGCAGCACAGGGATTGTTGACTATGGCTACACCTTC.